This T cell receptor beta chain was captured by sequencing in a study of Ad26.COV2.S vaccination and SARS-CoV-2 variants. CDR3 length: 16 residues. Germline loops: CDR1 MNHEY, CDR2 SVGAGI. The junction had 14 bases not matched to a gene; V was cut back by 4 bases and J by 7 bases. TCRdb's table, derived via immunoSEQ multiplex PCR, lists solely in-frame clones and lacks some. The sample gives some 320,000 clones, around 84% of which show up once; under 2% is in the top ten. Treatment specified: around 19 received Ad26.COV2.S at low or high dose, single or two shots; about 5 received placebo; per-sample allocation not given. Following the first vaccine or placebo injection, samples were taken on day 63.

The chain is built from TRBV6-5 and TRBJ2-3; TRBD1 aligns across 7 bases. The specimen comprised peripheral blood, sampled in a trial of Ad26.COV2.S vaccine versus placebo. The clonotype was recovered from a person between 18 and 65 years old who received the Ad26.COV2.S COVID-19 vaccine or a placebo. The CDR3 region is CASSSRTGTPQNTQYF. CDR3 nucleotide sequence: TGTGCCAGCAGTTCCCGGACAGGAACACCTCAGAATACGCAGTATTTT.